This T cell receptor beta chain was sequenced during a study of memory CD4+ T cells and cytomegalovirus serostatus. Study-wide background: Donors were healthy Belgian adults, under ten CMV seropositive and 20 to 25 seronegative.

Here immunoSEQ multiplex PCR was the method, and the copy in TCRdb shows in-frame clones only, minus some. The table records about 60,000 clones, less than 80% of them present only once. Findings of the study overall: About 40% of the roughly 160 known CMV-associated TCRbeta sequences appeared in CD4+ memory. CMV serostatus prediction reached median AUC about 0.95, or 0.9 with US-trained model.

On this clone: Its antigen is not known.

Trimming cost V 6 bases and J 0 bases, with 12 bases left between them. Germline V gene data show CDR1 as SNHLY and CDR2 as FYNNEI. The CDR3 contains 15 residues. The sort gate was single viable CD3+CD4+CD8-CD45RO+ cells for memory CD4+ T cells. Serostatus was set by detecting CMV pp150, pp28, p38, p52 IgG. The sequence derives from an adult in good health and CMV-seronegative. This chain connects TRBV2 to TRBJ1-5; TRBD1 might be the D (6 bases). The sample comprised memory CD4+ T cells from blood. CDR3 bases: TGTGCCAGCAGGAACAGGGACTATAGCAATCAGCCCCAGCATTTT. Its protein product is CASRNRDYSNQPQHF. Drawing the rest from reference TRBV2 and TRBJ1-5, the complete variable domain is EPEVTQTPSHQVTQMGQEVILRCVPISNHLYFYWYRQILGQKVEFLVSFYNNEISEKSEIFDDQFSVERPDGSNFTLKIRSTKLEDSAMYFCASRNRDYSNQPQHFGDGTRLSIL.